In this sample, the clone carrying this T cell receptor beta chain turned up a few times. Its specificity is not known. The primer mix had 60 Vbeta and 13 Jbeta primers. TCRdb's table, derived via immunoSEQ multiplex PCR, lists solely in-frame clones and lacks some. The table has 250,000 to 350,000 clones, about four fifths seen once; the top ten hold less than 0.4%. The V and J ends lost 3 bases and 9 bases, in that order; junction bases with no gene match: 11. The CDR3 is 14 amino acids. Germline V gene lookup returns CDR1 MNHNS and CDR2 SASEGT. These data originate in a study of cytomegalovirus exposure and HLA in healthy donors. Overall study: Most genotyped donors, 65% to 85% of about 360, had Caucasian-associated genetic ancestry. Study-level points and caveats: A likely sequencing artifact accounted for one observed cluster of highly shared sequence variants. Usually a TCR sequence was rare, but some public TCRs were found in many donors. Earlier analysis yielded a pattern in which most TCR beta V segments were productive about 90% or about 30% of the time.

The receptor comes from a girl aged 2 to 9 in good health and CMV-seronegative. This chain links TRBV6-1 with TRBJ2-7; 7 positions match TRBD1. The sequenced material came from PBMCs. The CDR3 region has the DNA TGTGCCAGCAGTGATAACCACAGGGGACGCGGGCAGTACTTC. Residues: CASSDNHRGRGQYF.